This entry lists 5 T cell receptor beta chains sequenced from one sample in a study of T-cell reconstitution after alpha-beta-depleted transplantation in children. Unique molecular identifiers were used in preparing the TCRbeta library. TCRdb recomputed calls from the PCR reads with MiXCR, one row per CDR3 protein. The sample comprises about 540,000 distinct CDR3 sequences, 20% to 30% of which are singletons, and about 35% rests with the top ten. Here the sequenced sample was PBMCs, taken before TCRalphabeta/CD19-depleted stem cell transplant. These receptors came from a boy younger than two with Wiskott-Aldrich syndrome, due to receive a stem cell transplant.

This clonotype was found a few times. The chain has TRBV20-1 and TRBJ1-6; D is uncertain. V was trimmed by 0 bases and J by 7 bases, leaving 10 bases between them. The CDR3 extends over 14 amino acids. Germline assignment: CDR1 DFQATT and CDR2 SNEGSKA (reference sequence). As DNA, the CDR3 is TGCAGTGCTAGAGATCAGGCAATAAATTCACCCCTCCACTTT. It encodes CSARDQAINSPLHF.

In its sample, this clonotype was seen a few times. The chain joins TRBV12-3 or TRBV12-4 to TRBJ2-7, with 10 bases identical to TRBD2. Trimming removed 7 bases from V and 1 base from J; junction bases left unmatched: 7. The CDR3 spans 15 residues. CDR3: CASTPSGSKSYEQYF. The CDR3, as DNA: TGTGCCAGCACTCCTAGCGGGAGTAAATCCTACGAGCAGTACTTC.

This clonotype was counted between two and nine times. The chain links TRBV5-5 to TRBJ2-7; 8 bases are shared with TRBD1. Losses at the gene ends were 0 bases for V and 3 bases for J; bases not matched to a gene: 8. From germline, CDR1 is SGHKS and CDR2 YYEKEE (reference sequence). The CDR3 totals 16 residues. DNA for the CDR3: TGTGCCAGCAGCTTGGAGGGGACAGGCGTCTACTACGAGCAGTACTTC. Residues: CASSLEGTGVYYEQYF.

V is TRBV28 and J is TRBJ2-2; no firm D call. The V gene's germline CDR1 is MDHEN and CDR2 SYDVKM. V gave up 2 bases and J gave up 8 bases, with 9 bases separating them. The CDR3 has 13 residues. The CDR3 reads CASSLPEQGELFF. The CDR3 DNA sequence: TGTGCCAGCAGTTTACCAGAGCAGGGGGAGCTGTTTTTT.

This clonotype was counted only a few times. V usage is TRBV9 and J usage is TRBJ1-6; the D is unclear. Trimming removed 0 bases from V and 9 bases from J, with 13 bases in between. In germline, CDR1 is SGDLS, CDR2 YYNGEE. The CDR3 contains 15 residues. CDR3 amino acids: CASSVDWGGGSPLHF. CDR3 DNA sequence: TGTGCCAGCAGCGTAGATTGGGGTGGAGGTTCACCCCTCCACTTT.